This T cell receptor beta chain was captured in a study of technical replicates of blood from a handful of donors. TCRdb keeps only in-frame clones here, not all; method: immunoSEQ multiplex PCR. The sample contains 56,000 or so clones, around 95% of which appear only once. The germline CDR1 and CDR2 sequences are DFQATT and SNEGSKA (reference sequence). The CDR3 has 11 residues. Trimming shortened V by 3 bases and J by 8 bases, and 10 bases separated the two germline ends. This chain uses TRBV20-1 with TRBJ1-1; D is undetermined. Sample: PBMCs. The receptor was derived from a human donor in good health. Some clones in this sample may be carry-over from other donors' samples. The CDR3 region is CSASSGREAFF. CDR3 nucleotides: TGCAGTGCTAGTTCCGGGAGAGAAGCTTTCTTT.